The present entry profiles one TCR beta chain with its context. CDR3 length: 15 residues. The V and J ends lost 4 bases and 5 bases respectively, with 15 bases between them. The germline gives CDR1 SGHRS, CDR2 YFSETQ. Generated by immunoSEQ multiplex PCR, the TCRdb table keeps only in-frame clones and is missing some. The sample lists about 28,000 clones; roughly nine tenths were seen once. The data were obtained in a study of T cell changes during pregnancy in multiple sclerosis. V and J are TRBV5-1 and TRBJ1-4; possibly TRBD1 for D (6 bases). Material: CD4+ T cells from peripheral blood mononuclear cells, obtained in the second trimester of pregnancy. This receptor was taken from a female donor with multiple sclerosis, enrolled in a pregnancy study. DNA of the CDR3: TGCGCCAGCAGCCCAGGGGCAGGGCAGAATGAAAAACTGTTTTTT. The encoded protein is CASSPGAGQNEKLFF.